This T cell receptor beta chain is from a study of blood T cell repertoires in COVID-19. Study in general: There were acute and convalescent COVID-19 samples, and they came from the United States, Italy and Spain.

V lost 4 bases and J lost 5; bases outside the gene matches: 8. This CDR3 has 15 amino acids. The V gene's germline CDR1 is SGHRS and CDR2 YFSETQ. Study processing details: Researchers report that nucleated cell counts were estimated from reference gene primer amplification. Clones were sequenced by immunoSEQ multiplex PCR, and TCRdb holds only the in-frame ones, with some missing. That table gives V, J and clone size, and the DNA gave D and trimming. This sample carries 70,000 or so clones, about 68% of them seen once, and the ten largest clones take less than 40%. This sequence was found in a woman aged 65 to 85 with acute or convalescent COVID-19. J is TRBJ1-1 and V is TRBV5-1, with TRBD1 matching 10 bases. The source material was peripheral blood. The CDR3 loop reads CASSPRQGALTEAFF. The CDR3 DNA is TGCGCCAGCAGCCCGCGACAGGGGGCGCTGACTGAAGCTTTCTTT.